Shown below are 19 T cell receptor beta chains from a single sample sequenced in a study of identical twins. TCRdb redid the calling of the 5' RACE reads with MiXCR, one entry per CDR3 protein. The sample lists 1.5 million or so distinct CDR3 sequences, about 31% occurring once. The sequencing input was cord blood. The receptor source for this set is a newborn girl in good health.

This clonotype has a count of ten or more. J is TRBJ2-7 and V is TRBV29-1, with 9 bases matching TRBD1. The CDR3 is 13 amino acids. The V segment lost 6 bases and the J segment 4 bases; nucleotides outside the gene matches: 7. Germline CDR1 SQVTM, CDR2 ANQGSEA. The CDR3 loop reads CSVTGQGRYEQYF. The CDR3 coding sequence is TGCAGCGTAACTGGACAGGGGAGATACGAGCAGTACTTC.

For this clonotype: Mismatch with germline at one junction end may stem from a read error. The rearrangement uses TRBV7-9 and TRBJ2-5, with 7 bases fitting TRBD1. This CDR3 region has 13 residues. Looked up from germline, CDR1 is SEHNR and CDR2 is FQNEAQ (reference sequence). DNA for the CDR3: TGTTCCAGCAGCTTACTACAGGGGGAGACCCAGTACTTC. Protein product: CSSSLLQGETQYF.

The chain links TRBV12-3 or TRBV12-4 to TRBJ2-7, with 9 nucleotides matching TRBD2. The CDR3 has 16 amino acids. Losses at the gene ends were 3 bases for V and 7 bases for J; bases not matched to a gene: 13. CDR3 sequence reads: CASSLRLAGPPGEQYF. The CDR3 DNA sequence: TGTGCCAGCAGTTTGCGGCTAGCGGGGCCCCCGGGGGAGCAGTACTTC.

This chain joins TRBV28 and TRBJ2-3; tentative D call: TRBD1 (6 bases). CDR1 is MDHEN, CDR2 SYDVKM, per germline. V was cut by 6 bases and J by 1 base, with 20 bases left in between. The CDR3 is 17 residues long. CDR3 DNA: TGTGCCAGCAGCTACGACTACAGGGCCAAGCGCACAGATACGCAGTATTTT. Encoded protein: CASSYDYRAKRTDTQYF.

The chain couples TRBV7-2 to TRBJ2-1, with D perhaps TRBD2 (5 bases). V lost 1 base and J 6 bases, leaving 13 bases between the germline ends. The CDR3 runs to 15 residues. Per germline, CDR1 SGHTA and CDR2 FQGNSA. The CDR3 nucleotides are TGTGCCAGCAGCTTAGTCGTAGTAGCGTGCAATGAGCAGTTCTTC. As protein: CASSLVVVACNEQFF.

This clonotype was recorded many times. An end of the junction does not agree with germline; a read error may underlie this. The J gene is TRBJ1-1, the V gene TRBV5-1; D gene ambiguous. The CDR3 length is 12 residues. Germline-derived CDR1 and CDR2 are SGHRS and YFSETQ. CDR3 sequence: CASSLRDTEAFF. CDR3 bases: TGTGCCAGCAGTTTAAGGGACACTGAAGCTTTCTTT. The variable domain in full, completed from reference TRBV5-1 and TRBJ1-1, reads KAGVTQTPRYLIKTRGQQVTLSCSPISGHRSVSWYQQTPGQGLQFLFEYFSETQRNKGNFPGRFSGRQFSNSRSEMNVSTLELGDSALYLCASSLRDTEAFFGQGTRLTVV.

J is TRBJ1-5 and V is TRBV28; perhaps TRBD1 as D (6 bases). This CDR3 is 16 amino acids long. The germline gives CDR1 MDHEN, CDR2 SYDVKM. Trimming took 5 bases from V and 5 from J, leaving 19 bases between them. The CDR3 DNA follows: TGTGCCAGCAGTAGGGGTGGGGGGCTTTTGTATCAGCCCCAGCATTTT. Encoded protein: CASSRGGGLLYQPQHF.

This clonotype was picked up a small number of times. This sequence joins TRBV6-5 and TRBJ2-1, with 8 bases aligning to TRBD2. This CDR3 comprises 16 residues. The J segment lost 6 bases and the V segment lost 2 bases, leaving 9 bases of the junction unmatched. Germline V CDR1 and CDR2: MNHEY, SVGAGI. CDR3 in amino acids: CASSYAIAGPGNEQFF. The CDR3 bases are TGTGCCAGCAGTTACGCAATAGCGGGGCCTGGCAATGAGCAGTTCTTC.

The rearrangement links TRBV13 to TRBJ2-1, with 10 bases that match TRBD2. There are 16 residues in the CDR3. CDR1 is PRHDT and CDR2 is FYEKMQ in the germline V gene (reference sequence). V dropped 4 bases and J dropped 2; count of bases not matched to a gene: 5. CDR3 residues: CASSSLAGGAYNEQFF. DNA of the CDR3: TGTGCCAGCAGCTCCTTAGCGGGGGGAGCCTACAATGAGCAGTTCTTC.

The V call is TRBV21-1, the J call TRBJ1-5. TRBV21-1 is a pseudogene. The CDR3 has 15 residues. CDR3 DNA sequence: TGTGCCAGCAGCAAAGCACACAGTGGTAATCAGCCCCAGCATTTT. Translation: CASSKAHSGNQPQHF.

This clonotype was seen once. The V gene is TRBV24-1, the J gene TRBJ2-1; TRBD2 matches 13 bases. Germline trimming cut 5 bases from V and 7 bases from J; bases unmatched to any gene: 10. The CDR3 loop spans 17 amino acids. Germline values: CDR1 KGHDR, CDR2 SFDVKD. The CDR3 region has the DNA TGTGCCACCAGTGCCTCGACTAGCGGGAGGACCGGAAATGAGCAGTTCTTC. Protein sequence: CATSASTSGRTGNEQFF.

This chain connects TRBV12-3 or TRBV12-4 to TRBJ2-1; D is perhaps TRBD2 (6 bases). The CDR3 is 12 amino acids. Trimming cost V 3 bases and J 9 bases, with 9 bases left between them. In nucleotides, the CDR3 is TGTGCCAGCAGTTTCGGGGGTCCTGAGCAGTTCTTC. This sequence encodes CASSFGGPEQFF.

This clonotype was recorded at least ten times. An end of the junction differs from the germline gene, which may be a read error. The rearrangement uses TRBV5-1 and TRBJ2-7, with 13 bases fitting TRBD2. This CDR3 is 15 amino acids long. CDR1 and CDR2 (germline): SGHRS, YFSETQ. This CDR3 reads CASSLGLAGDYEQYF. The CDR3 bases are TGTGCCAGCAGTCTCGGACTAGCGGGAGACTACGAGCAGTACTTC.

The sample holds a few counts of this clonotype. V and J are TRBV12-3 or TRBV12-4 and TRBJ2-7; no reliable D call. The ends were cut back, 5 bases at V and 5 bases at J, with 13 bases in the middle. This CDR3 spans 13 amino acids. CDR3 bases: TGTGCCAGCAGTCGTTTACGTCCTAACGAGCAGTACTTC. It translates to CASSRLRPNEQYF.

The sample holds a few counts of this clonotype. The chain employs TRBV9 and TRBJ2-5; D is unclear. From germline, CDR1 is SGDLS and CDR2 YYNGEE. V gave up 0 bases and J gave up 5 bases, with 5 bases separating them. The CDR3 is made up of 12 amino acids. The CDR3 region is CASSVEPETQYF. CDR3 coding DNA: TGTGCCAGCAGCGTAGAACCGGAGACCCAGTACTTC.

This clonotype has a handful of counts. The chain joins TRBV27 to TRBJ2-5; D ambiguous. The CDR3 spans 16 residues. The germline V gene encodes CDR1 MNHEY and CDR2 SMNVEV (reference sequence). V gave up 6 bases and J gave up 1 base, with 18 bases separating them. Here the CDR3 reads CASSSFAQRRQETQYF. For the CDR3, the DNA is TGTGCCAGCAGCTCTTTTGCACAGAGGCGCCAAGAGACCCAGTACTTC.

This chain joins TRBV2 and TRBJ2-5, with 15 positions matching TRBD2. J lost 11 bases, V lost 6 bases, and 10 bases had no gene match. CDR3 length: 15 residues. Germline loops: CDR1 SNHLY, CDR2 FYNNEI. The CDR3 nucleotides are TGTGCCAGCAGGGCGGGACTAGCGGGAGGCTATGAGCAGTACTTC. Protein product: CASRAGLAGGYEQYF.

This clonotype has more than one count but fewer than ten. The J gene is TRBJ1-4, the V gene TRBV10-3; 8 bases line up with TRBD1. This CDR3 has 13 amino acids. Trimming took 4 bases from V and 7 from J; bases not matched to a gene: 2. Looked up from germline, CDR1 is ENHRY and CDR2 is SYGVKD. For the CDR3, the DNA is TGTGCCATCAGTGGCGGACAGGGTGAAAAACTGTTTTTT. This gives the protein CAISGGQGEKLFF.

CDR3 in amino acids: CASSIDSGTYNEQFF. The DNA of the CDR3 is TGTGCCAGTAGTATAGATAGCGGGACTTACAATGAGCAGTTCTTC. V usage is TRBV19 and J usage is TRBJ2-1; 8 bases are shared with TRBD2. Trimming removed 0 bases from V and 4 bases from J; junction bases left unmatched: 2. The germline CDR1 and CDR2 sequences are LNHDA and SQIVND (reference sequence). This CDR3 has 15 residues.